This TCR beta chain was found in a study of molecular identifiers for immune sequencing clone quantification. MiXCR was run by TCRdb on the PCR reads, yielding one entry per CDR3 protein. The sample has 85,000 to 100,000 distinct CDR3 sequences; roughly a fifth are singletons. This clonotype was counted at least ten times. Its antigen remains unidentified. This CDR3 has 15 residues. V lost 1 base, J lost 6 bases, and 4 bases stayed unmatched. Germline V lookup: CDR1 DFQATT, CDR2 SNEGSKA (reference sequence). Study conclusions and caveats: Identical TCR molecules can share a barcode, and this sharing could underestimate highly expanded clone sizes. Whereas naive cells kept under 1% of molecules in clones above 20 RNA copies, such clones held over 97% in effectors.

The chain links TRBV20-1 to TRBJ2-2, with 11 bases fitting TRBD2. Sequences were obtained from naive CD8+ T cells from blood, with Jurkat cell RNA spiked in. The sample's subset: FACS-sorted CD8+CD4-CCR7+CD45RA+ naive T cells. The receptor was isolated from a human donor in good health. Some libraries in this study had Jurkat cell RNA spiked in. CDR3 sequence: CSARGLAGGAGELFF. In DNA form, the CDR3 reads TGCAGTGCTAGAGGGCTAGCGGGAGGAGCCGGGGAGCTGTTTTTT.